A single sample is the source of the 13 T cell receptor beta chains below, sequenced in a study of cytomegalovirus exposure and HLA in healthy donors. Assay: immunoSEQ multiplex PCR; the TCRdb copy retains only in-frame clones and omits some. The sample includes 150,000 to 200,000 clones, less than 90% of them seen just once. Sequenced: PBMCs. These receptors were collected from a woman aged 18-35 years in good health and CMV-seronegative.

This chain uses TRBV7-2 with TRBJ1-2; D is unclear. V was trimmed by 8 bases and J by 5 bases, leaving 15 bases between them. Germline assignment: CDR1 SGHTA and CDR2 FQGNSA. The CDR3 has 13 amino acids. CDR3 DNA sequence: TGTGCCAGCGTTCGGGGTACAGAGTATGGCTACACCTTC. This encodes CASVRGTEYGYTF.

CDR3 coding DNA: TGTGCCAGTAGTATAGATCGCAATGAGCAGTTCTTC. Translated: CASSIDRNEQFF. The gene calls are TRBV19 and TRBJ2-1; no firm D call. Germline CDR1 is LNHDA and CDR2 is SQIVND (reference sequence). V lost 0 bases and J lost 6, with 3 bases in between. This CDR3 comprises 12 residues.

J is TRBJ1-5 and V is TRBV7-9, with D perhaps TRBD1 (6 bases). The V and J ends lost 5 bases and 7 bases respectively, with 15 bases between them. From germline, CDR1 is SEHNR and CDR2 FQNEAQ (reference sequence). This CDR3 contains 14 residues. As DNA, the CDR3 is TGTGCCAGCAGCCCACAGGGTTCGGGGCAGCCCCAGCATTTT. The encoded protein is CASSPQGSGQPQHF.

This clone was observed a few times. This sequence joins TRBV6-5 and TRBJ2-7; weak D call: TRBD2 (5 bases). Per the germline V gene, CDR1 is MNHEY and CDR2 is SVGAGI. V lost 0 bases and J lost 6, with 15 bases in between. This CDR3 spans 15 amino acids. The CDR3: CASSYSWSEASEQYF. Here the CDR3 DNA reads TGTGCCAGCAGTTACTCGTGGTCGGAGGCATCCGAGCAGTACTTC.

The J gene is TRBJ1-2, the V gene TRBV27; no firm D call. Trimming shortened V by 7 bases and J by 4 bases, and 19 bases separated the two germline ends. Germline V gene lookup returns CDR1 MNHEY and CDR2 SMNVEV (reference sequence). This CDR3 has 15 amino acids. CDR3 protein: CASKTLTQAGYGYTF. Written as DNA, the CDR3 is TGTGCCAGCAAGACCCTCACCCAAGCGGGCTATGGCTACACCTTC.

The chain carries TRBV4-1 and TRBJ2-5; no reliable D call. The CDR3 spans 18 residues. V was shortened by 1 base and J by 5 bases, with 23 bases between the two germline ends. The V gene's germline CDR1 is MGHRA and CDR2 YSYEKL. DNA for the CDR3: TGCGCCAGCAGCCAAGCGAGAATCCGAGACATTGAATCGGAGACCCAGTACTTC. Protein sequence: CASSQARIRDIESETQYF.

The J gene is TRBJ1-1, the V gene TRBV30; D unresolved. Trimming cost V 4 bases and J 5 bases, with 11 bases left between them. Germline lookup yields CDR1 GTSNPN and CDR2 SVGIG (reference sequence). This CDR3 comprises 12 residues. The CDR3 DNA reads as TGTGCCTGGATAGTGTGGCGGACTGAAGCTTTCTTT. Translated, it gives CAWIVWRTEAFF. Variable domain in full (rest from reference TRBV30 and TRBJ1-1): SQTIHQWPATLVQPVGSPLSLECTVEGTSNPNLYWYRQAAGRGLQLLFYSVGIGQISSEVPQNLSASRPQDRQFILSSKKLLLSDSGFYLCAWIVWRTEAFFGQGTRLTVV.

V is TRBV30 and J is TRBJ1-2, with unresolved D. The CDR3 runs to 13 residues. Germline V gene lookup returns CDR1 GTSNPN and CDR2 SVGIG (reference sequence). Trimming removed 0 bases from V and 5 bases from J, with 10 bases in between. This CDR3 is CAWSVQSGYGYTF. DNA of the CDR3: TGTGCCTGGAGTGTACAGAGCGGGTATGGCTACACCTTC.

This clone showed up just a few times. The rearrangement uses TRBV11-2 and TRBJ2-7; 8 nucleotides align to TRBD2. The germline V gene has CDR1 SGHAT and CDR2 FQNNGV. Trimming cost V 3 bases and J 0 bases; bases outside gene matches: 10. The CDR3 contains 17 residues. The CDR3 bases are TGTGCCAGCAGCTTCACCACAATAGCGGGAAGCTCCTACGAGCAGTACTTC. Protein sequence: CASSFTTIAGSSYEQYF.

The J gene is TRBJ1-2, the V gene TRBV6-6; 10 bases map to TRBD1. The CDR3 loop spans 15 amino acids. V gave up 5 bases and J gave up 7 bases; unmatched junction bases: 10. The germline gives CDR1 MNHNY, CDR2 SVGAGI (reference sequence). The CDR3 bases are TGTGCCAGCAGTGACCGGGACAGGGGTGTAGGTGGCTACACCTTC. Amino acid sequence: CASSDRDRGVGGYTF.

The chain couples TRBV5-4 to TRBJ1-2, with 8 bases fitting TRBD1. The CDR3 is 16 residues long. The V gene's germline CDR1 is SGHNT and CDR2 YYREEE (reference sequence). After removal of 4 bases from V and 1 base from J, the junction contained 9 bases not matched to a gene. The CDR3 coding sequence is TGTGCCAGCAGCATCCGGCAGGGGGCAGTTAACTATGGCTACACCTTC. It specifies CASSIRQGAVNYGYTF. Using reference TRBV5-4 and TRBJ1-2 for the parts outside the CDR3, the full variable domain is ETGVTQSPTHLIKTRGQQVTLRCSSQSGHNTVSWYQQALGQGPQFIFQYYREEENGRGNFPPRFSGLQFPNYSSELNVNALELDDSALYLCASSIRQGAVNYGYTFGSGTRLTVV.

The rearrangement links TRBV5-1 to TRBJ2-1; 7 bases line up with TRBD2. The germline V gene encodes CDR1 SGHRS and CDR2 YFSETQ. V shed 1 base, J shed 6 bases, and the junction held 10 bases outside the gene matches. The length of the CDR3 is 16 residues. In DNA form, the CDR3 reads TGCGCCAGCAGCTTGTACCTAGCGGCTGAGGGCAATGAGCAGTTCTTC. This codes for CASSLYLAAEGNEQFF.

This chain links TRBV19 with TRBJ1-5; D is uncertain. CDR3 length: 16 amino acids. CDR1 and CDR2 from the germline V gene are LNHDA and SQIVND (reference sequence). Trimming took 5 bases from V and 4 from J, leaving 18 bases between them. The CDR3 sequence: CASSVLVSGRNQPQHF. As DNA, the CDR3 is TGTGCCAGTAGTGTCTTAGTATCGGGAAGGAATCAGCCCCAGCATTTT.